The following is a T cell receptor beta chain sequence with its context. What it binds is not known. Germline V lookup: CDR1 SGHTA, CDR2 FQGNSA. This CDR3 contains 15 residues. V lost 7 bases to trimming and J lost 6 bases; unmatched junction nucleotides: 11. This record comes from a study of T cells in localized non-small cell lung cancer. Overall study results and limits: Adjacent lung was found to contain a median approximately 52 of the top 100 tumor clones.

Clones were sequenced by immunoSEQ multiplex PCR, and TCRdb holds only the in-frame ones, with some missing. The sample lists around 26,000 clones, about 85% occurring once. This specimen consisted of peripheral blood, obtained before any cancer treatment. This TCR was recovered from a female donor aged 60 or older with stage II squamous cell lung carcinoma. The chain is built from TRBV7-2 and TRBJ1-1; TRBD1 matches 10 bases. The DNA for the CDR3 is TGTGCCAGCACCACCGACAGGGGGCTTTTGTCTGAAGCTTTCTTT. Its protein is CASTTDRGLLSEAFF.